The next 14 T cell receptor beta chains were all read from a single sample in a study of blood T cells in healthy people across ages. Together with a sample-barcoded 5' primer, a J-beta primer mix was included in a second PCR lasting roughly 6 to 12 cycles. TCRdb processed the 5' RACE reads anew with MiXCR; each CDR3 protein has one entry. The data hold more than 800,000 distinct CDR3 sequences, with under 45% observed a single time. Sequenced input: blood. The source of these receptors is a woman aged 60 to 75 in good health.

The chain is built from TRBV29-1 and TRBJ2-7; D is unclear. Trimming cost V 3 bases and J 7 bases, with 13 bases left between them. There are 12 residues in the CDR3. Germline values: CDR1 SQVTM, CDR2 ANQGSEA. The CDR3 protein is CSVELTYNEQYF. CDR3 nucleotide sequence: TGCAGCGTTGAGTTAACCTACAATGAGCAGTACTTC.

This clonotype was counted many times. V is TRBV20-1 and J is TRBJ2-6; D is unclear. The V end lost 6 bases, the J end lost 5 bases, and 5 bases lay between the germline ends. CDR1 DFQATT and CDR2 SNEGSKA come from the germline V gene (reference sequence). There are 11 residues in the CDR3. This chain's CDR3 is CSASWANVLTF. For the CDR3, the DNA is TGCAGTGCCTCCTGGGCCAACGTCCTGACTTTC.

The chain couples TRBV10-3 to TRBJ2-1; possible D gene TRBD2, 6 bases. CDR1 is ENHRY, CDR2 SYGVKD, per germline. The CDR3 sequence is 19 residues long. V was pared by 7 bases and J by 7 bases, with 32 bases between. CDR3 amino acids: CAINERAGLASGSTNEQFF. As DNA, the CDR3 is TGTGCCATCAACGAACGGGCGGGTCTAGCGTCGGGAAGTACTAATGAGCAGTTCTTC.

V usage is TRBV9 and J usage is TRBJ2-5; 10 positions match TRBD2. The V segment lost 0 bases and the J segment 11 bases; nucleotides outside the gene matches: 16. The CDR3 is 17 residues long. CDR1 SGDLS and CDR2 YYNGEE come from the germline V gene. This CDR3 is CASSVDPSGGEYNEQYF. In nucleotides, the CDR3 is TGTGCCAGCAGCGTAGACCCCAGCGGGGGGGAGTACAATGAGCAGTACTTC.

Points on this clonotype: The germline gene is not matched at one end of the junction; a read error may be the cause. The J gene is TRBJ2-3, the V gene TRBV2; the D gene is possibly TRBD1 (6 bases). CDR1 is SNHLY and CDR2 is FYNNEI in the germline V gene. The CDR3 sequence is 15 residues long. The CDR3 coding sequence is TGTGCCAGCAGTGATCCGTGGACAGAAAAAGATGCGCAGTATTTT. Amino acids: CASSDPWTEKDAQYF.

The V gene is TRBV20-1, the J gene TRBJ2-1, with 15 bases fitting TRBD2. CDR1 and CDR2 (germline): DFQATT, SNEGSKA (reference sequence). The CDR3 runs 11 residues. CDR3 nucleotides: TGCAGCGGGACTAGCGGGAGGGAGCAGTTCTTC. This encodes CSGTSGREQFF.

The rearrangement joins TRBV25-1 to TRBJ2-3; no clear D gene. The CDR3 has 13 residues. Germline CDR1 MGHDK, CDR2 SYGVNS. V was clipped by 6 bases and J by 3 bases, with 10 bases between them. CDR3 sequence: CASRDTRTDTQYF. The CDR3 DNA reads TGTGCCAGCAGGGATACAAGGACAGATACGCAGTATTTT.

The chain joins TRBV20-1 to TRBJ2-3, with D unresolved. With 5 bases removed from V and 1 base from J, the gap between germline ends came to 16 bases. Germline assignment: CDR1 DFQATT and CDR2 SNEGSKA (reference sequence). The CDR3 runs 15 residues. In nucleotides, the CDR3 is TGCAGTGCTTTGGGAAACGGTCTAGGCACAGATACGCAGTATTTT. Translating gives CSALGNGLGTDTQYF.

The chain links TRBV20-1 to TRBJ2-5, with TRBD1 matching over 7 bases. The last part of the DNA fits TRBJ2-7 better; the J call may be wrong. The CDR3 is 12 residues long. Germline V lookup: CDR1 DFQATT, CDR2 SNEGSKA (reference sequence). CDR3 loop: CSATTGNYEQYF. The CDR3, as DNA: TGCAGTGCTACGACAGGGAACTACGAGCAGTACTTC.

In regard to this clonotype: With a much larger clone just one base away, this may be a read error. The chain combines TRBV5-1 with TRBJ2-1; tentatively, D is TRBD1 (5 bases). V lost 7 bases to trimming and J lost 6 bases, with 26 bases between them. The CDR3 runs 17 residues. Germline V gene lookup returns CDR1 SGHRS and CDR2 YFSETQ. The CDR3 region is CASGPGRASSGINEQFF. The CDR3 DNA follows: TGCGCCAGCGGCCCGGGCAGGGCTTCTAGTGGGATCAATGAGCAGTTCTTC.

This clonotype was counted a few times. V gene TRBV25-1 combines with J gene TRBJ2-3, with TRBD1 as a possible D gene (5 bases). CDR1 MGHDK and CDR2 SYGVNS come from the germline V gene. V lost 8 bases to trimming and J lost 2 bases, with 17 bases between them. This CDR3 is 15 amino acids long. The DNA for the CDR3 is TGTGCCAGCTTCTCAGGGCTTTCAGCCACAGATACGCAGTATTTT. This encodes CASFSGLSATDTQYF.

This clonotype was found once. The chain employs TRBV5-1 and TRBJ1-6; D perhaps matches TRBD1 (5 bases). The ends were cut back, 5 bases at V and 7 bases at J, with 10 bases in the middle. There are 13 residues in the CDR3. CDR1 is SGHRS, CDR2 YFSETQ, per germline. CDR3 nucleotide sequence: TGCGCCAGCAGGGAAGAGGGGAATTCACCCCTCCACTTT. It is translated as CASREEGNSPLHF.

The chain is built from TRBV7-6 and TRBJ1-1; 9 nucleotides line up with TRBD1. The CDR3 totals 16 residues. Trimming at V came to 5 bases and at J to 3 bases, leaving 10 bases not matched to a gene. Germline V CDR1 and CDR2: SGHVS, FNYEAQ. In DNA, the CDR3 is TGTGCCAGCAGCCTCAGAACAGGGGGCGAATACACTGAAGCTTTCTTT. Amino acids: CASSLRTGGEYTEAFF.

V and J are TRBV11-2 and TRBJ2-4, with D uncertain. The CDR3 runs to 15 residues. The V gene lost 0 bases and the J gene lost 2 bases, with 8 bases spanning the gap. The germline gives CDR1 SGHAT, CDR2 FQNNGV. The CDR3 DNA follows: TGTGCCAGCAGCTTAGATCGCTATACCAAAAACATTCAGTACTTC. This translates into CASSLDRYTKNIQYF.